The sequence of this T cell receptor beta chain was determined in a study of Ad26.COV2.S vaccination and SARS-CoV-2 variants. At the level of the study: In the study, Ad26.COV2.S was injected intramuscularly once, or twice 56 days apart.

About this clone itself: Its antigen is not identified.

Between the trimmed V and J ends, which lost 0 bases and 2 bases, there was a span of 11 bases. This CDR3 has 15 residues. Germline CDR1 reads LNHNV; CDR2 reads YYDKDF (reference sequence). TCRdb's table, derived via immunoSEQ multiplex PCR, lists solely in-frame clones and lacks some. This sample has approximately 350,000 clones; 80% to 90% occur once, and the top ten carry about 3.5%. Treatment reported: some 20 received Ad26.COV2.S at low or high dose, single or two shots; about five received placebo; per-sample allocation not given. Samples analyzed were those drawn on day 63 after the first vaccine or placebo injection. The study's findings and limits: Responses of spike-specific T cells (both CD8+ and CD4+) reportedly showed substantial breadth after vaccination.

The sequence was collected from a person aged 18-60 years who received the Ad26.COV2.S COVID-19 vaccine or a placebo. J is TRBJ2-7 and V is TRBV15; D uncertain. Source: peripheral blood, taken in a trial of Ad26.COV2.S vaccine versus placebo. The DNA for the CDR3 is TGTGCCACCAGCAGAGATCGATCCATAGCCTACGAGCAGTACTTC. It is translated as CATSRDRSIAYEQYF.